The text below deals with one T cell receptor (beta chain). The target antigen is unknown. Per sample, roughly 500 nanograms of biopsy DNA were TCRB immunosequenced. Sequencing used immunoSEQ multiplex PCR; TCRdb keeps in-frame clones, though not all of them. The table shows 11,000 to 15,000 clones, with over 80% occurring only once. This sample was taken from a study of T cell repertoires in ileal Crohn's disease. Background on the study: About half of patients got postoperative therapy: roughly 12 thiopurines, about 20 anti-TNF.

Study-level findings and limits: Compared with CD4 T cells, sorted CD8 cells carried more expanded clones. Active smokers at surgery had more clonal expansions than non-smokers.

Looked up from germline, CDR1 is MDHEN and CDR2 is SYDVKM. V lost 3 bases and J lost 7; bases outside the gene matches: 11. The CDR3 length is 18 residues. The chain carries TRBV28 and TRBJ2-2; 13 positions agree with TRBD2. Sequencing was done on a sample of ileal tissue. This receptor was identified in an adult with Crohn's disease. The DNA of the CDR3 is TGTGCCAGCAGTTTTTTAGGTGGGACTAGCGGGAATCACGGGGAGCTGTTTTTT. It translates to CASSFLGGTSGNHGELFF.